What follows describes a single TCR beta chain. The data derive from a study of blood T cell repertoires in COVID-19. Study details: The United States, Italy and Spain provided the acute and convalescent COVID-19 samples. In each case, the material was cDNA or gDNA derived from T cells, B-cell-depleted T cells, or PBMCs.

Participants were aged roughly 18 to 100 years from more than 20 US areas. How the authors handled the data: Using reference gene primer amplification, nucleated cell counts were estimated. TCRdb keeps only in-frame clones here, not all; method: immunoSEQ multiplex PCR. Clone size and the V and J calls come from that table; the DNA yielded D and trimming. The data contain more than 250,000 clones, 86% of them singletons. There are 15 residues in the CDR3. Germline V gene sequence: CDR1 MNHEY, CDR2 SMNVEV (reference sequence). V trimming: 8 bases; J trimming: 10 bases; junction bases outside the gene matches: 11.

The rearrangement uses TRBV27 and TRBJ1-6; 10 bases are a match to TRBD1. Sequencing was carried out using PBMCs or T cells enriched from blood (not recorded which). The sequence was collected from a woman aged 18-29 years who had recovered from COVID-19. CDR3 region: CASSHGQGVGSPLHF. The CDR3, as DNA: TGTGCCAGCTCGCACGGACAGGGGGTTGGGTCACCCCTCCACTTT.